The 20 T cell receptor beta chains below were found in one sample sequenced in a study of T-cell reconstitution after alpha-beta-depleted transplantation in children. TCRbeta library preparation incorporated unique molecular identifiers. Using its own MiXCR run on the PCR reads, TCRdb lists one record per CDR3 protein. The sample carries fewer than 500,000 distinct CDR3 sequences, about 40% recorded once. The sequenced sample was PBMCs, obtained before TCRalphabeta/CD19-depleted stem cell transplant. The receptors derive from a girl aged 2 to 10 with aplastic anemia, due to receive a stem cell transplant.

The sample holds many counts of this clonotype. The chain couples TRBV20-1 to TRBJ1-2; maybe TRBD1 (5 bases). Trimming stripped 0 bases from V and 8 bases from J, with 16 bases between. This CDR3 spans 14 amino acids. Per germline, CDR1 DFQATT and CDR2 SNEGSKA (reference sequence). The CDR3 nucleotides are TGCAGTGCTAGAGATAACGTCAGGGACGGGGGCTACACCTTC. This encodes CSARDNVRDGGYTF.

This clonotype came up many times. The gene calls are TRBV20-1 and TRBJ1-3; unclear D gene. This CDR3 has 14 residues. V was pared by 3 bases and J by 0 bases, with 9 bases between. From germline, CDR1 is DFQATT and CDR2 SNEGSKA (reference sequence). CDR3 sequence (DNA): TGCAGTGCTAGCAACCCGAGCTCTGGAAACACCATATATTTT. This sequence encodes CSASNPSSGNTIYF.

At least ten counts were recorded for this clonotype. The chain couples TRBV20-1 to TRBJ2-7; D might be TRBD2 (6 bases). CDR1 is DFQATT, CDR2 SNEGSKA, per germline (reference sequence). This CDR3 is 15 amino acids long. V lost 4 bases to trimming and J lost 0 bases, with 16 bases between them. Here the CDR3 DNA reads TGCAGTGCTACGATTAGCGGACGATCCTCCTACGAGCAGTACTTC. It yields the protein CSATISGRSSYEQYF.

This clonotype has only a few counts. The J gene is TRBJ1-5, the V gene TRBV12-3 or TRBV12-4; TRBD1 agrees at 9 bases. After removal of 7 bases from V and 7 bases from J, the junction contained 5 bases not matched to a gene. CDR3 length equals 13 residues. The CDR3 reads CASTKQGAQPQHF. Written as DNA, the CDR3 is TGTGCCAGCACTAAACAGGGGGCACAGCCCCAGCATTTT.

The chain recombines TRBV5-6 with TRBJ2-2; 7 nucleotides line up with TRBD2. Germline CDR1 and CDR2: SGHDT and YYEEEE. The CDR3 consists of 16 residues. V dropped 5 bases and J dropped 0; count of bases not matched to a gene: 7. The DNA of the CDR3 is TGTGCCAGCAGAACCAGCGGGGCTGCGAACACCGGGGAGCTGTTTTTT. This gives the protein CASRTSGAANTGELFF.

This chain uses TRBV4-2 with TRBJ2-1; weak D call: TRBD2 (5 bases). This CDR3 is 17 amino acids long. CDR1 is LGHNA, CDR2 YNFKEQ, per germline. With 0 bases removed from V and 0 bases from J, the gap between germline ends came to 12 bases. CDR3 in DNA: TGTGCCAGCAGCCAAGATAGAAGCGGCGCCTCCTACAATGAGCAGTTCTTC. Residues: CASSQDRSGASYNEQFF.

The chain carries TRBV28 and TRBJ1-6; a weak D match, TRBD1 (6 bases). Germline CDR1 is MDHEN and CDR2 is SYDVKM. The CDR3 is 15 residues long. V lost 6 bases and J lost 9, with 18 bases in between. The CDR3 reads CASRKDSGDSSPLHF. The CDR3 DNA reads as TGTGCCAGCAGGAAGGACAGTGGTGATAGTTCACCCCTCCACTTT.

The chain employs TRBV27 and TRBJ2-7; no definite D call. CDR1 and CDR2 (germline): MNHEY, SMNVEV (reference sequence). The CDR3 runs 14 residues. Trimming left V 5 bases short and J 0 bases short, with 11 bases between. DNA for the CDR3: TGTGCCAGCAGTCCAAGTACGAACTCCTACGAGCAGTACTTC. The encoded protein is CASSPSTNSYEQYF.

This sequence joins TRBV20-1 and TRBJ2-3, with 7 bases identical to TRBD2. The germline V gene encodes CDR1 DFQATT and CDR2 SNEGSKA (reference sequence). The CDR3 has 14 amino acids. With V trimmed by 5 bases and J by 3 bases, 8 bases remained unmatched. CDR3 residues: CSALPSGTTDTQYF. The CDR3, as DNA: TGCAGTGCTCTACCTAGCGGAACAACAGATACGCAGTATTTT.

The chain links TRBV5-1 to TRBJ2-1, with 9 nucleotides matching TRBD1. The CDR3 has 16 residues. Germline V gene sequence: CDR1 SGHRS, CDR2 YFSETQ. J gave up 4 bases and V 4 bases, and 9 bases lay outside the gene matches. DNA of the CDR3: TGCGCCAGCAGCAAGGACAGGGGCCCTTCATACAATGAGCAGTTCTTC. Protein: CASSKDRGPSYNEQFF.

The V gene is TRBV7-2, the J gene TRBJ2-3; D remains unclear. Germline V gene data show CDR1 as SGHTA and CDR2 as FQGNSA. This CDR3 has 16 residues. Trimming left V 5 bases short and J 2 bases short, with 17 bases between. The CDR3 bases are TGTGCCAGCAGCCCGACGCGTGTTCGGTCCACAGATACGCAGTATTTT. This sequence encodes CASSPTRVRSTDTQYF.

As to this clonotype: A much larger clonotype is one base distant, so this may be a read error. J is TRBJ2-1 and V is TRBV29-1, with unresolved D. The CDR3 is 10 amino acids. Deletions cut 6 bases from V and 8 bases from J, with 8 bases between. Germline values: CDR1 SQVTM, CDR2 ANQGSEA. The CDR3 region is CSVSRDEQFF. The CDR3 nucleotides read TGCAGCGTGTCTCGTGATGAGCAGTTCTTC.

The CDR3 spells CSAPARGLGEQYF. The CDR3 DNA reads TGCAGTGCCCCGGCCAGGGGTTTAGGCGAGCAGTACTTC. The gene calls are TRBV20-1 and TRBJ2-7, with D possibly TRBD1 on 6 matching bases. CDR1 is DFQATT and CDR2 is SNEGSKA in the germline V gene (reference sequence). Deletions cut 6 bases from V and 6 bases from J, with 18 bases between. The CDR3 covers 13 residues.

The genes are TRBV20-1 and TRBJ2-4; 8 bases align to TRBD1. The CDR3 loop spans 15 amino acids. J lost 1 base, V lost 2 bases, and 4 bases had no gene match. CDR1 is DFQATT and CDR2 is SNEGSKA in the germline V gene (reference sequence). The CDR3 protein is CSARWQGAAKNIQYF. The DNA of the CDR3 is TGCAGTGCTAGATGGCAGGGGGCTGCCAAAAACATTCAGTACTTC.

The V gene is TRBV29-1, the J gene TRBJ2-3, with D unclear. The CDR3 extends over 14 amino acids. Trimming took 1 base from V and 4 from J, leaving 12 bases between them. Looked up from germline, CDR1 is SQVTM and CDR2 is ANQGSEA. The CDR3, as DNA: TGCAGCGTTGAAGGCGGAAGGTACGCAGATACGCAGTATTTT. Amino acid sequence: CSVEGGRYADTQYF.

This clonotype was counted at least ten times. The J gene is TRBJ1-5, the V gene TRBV5-1; a weak D match, TRBD1 (5 bases). Germline V lookup: CDR1 SGHRS, CDR2 YFSETQ. The CDR3 consists of 18 residues. The V end was cut by 4 bases, the J end by 1 base, with 21 bases between. This CDR3 is CASSPGGGLGRSNQPQHF. Here the CDR3 DNA reads TGCGCCAGCAGCCCCGGCGGGGGATTAGGTCGGAGCAATCAGCCCCAGCATTTT.

This clonotype appeared many times. The chain recombines TRBV7-9 with TRBJ2-2; 7 nucleotides line up with TRBD2. The J segment lost 2 bases and the V segment lost 4 bases, leaving 1 base of the junction unmatched. The CDR3 extends over 14 amino acids. Looked up from germline, CDR1 is SEHNR and CDR2 is FQNEAQ (reference sequence). CDR3 bases: TGTGCCAGCAGCTCAGCGGGAAACACCGGGGAGCTGTTTTTT. This gives the protein CASSSAGNTGELFF.

The chain links TRBV11-2 to TRBJ2-5; TRBD2 matches at 13 bases. The CDR3 spans 20 residues. Unmatched junction bases numbered 21, after V lost 6 bases and J lost 5 bases. Germline V lookup: CDR1 SGHAT, CDR2 FQNNGV. This chain's CDR3 is CASSHSRSGTSGAPGETQYF. Written as DNA, the CDR3 is TGTGCCAGCAGTCATTCCCGCTCAGGGACTAGCGGGGCACCGGGGGAGACCCAGTACTTC.

This clonotype was detected a few times. CDR3 amino acids: CASSSAGVHEQYF. For the CDR3, the DNA is TGTGCCAGCAGTTCCGCCGGGGTTCACGAGCAGTACTTC. The chain recombines TRBV6-5 with TRBJ2-7, with D possibly matching TRBD2 (5 bases). V dropped 4 bases and J dropped 5 bases, with 12 bases sitting between them. The CDR3 runs 13 residues. Germline V gene sequence: CDR1 MNHEY, CDR2 SVGAGI.

This clonotype showed up just a few times. This chain uses TRBV20-1 with TRBJ2-6, with 9 bases that match TRBD1. The CDR3 extends over 16 amino acids. V shed 5 bases, J shed 0 bases, and the junction held 5 bases outside the gene matches. Looked up from germline, CDR1 is DFQATT and CDR2 is SNEGSKA (reference sequence). CDR3 region: CSAATGGFSGANVLTF. CDR3 in DNA: TGCAGTGCTGCGACAGGGGGATTCTCTGGGGCCAACGTCCTGACTTTC.